Listed below are T cell receptor beta chains from one sample, sequenced in a study of identical twins. TCRdb itself ran the 5' RACE reads through MiXCR, one entry per CDR3 protein. The repertoire consists of about 430,000 distinct CDR3 sequences, with around a sixth occurring once and the leading ten covering 9% to 15%. Sequencing was done on a sample of naive T cells sorted from blood. All receptors derive from a man aged 45 to 65 in good health. CDR3s include the opening cysteine and the closing phenylalanine or tryptophan. D genes are given only for firm matches. Only some rows state a clone size, as once, few, many or a class for expanded clones.

size: .; D: TRBD2; J: TRBJ2-2; V: TRBV12-3/TRBV12-4; CDR3: CASSLGRVGLAGQNANTGELFF; DNA: TGTGCCAGCAGTTTGGGCAGGGTGGGACTAGCGGGACAAAACGCGAACACCGGGGAGCTGTTTTTT
size: .; D: TRBD2; J: TRBJ2-7; V: TRBV20-1; CDR3: CSALAGGASYEQYF; DNA: TGCAGTGCTCTGGCGGGAGGGGCCTCCTACGAGCAGTACTTC
size: .; D: .; J: TRBJ2-3; V: TRBV5-1; CDR3: CASSSDGFGTDTQYF; DNA: TGCGCCAGCAGCTCCGATGGGTTCGGCACAGATACGCAGTATTTT
size: .; D: .; J: TRBJ1-2; V: TRBV6-5; CDR3: CASSYRGRERMDGYTF; DNA: TGTGCCAGCAGTTATAGGGGCAGGGAACGGATGGATGGCTACACCTTC
size: few; D: .; J: TRBJ1-4; V: TRBV27; CDR3: CASSLFSDSLNEKLFF; DNA: TGTGCCAGCAGTCTGTTTAGCGACAGCCTTAATGAAAAACTGTTTTTT
size: .; D: .; J: TRBJ1-1; V: TRBV6-2/TRBV6-3; CDR3: CASSYSLSEAFF; DNA: TGTGCCAGCAGTTACTCGTTATCTGAAGCTTTCTTT
size: few; D: .; J: TRBJ2-3; V: TRBV29-1; CDR3: CSVKAVLTDTQYF; DNA: TGCAGCGTTAAAGCGGTGCTAACAGATACGCAGTATTTT
size: .; D: TRBD1; J: TRBJ2-4; V: TRBV20-1; CDR3: CSARLRTGVNIQYF; DNA: TGCAGTGCTAGACTACGGACAGGGGTAAACATTCAGTACTTC
size: .; D: .; J: TRBJ2-2; V: TRBV4-2; CDR3: CASSQVHRAGPGELFF; DNA: TGTGCCAGCAGCCAAGTCCACAGGGCGGGCCCCGGGGAGCTGTTTTTT
size: few; D: .; J: TRBJ1-5; V: TRBV7-9; CDR3: CASSLGGYNQPQHF; DNA: TGTGCCAGCAGCTTAGGGGGATACAATCAGCCCCAGCATTTT
size: many; D: TRBD2; J: TRBJ2-1; V: TRBV12-3/TRBV12-4; CDR3: CASSLLAGGHEQFF; DNA: TGTGCCAGCAGCTTACTAGCGGGAGGCCATGAGCAGTTCTTC
size: few; D: .; J: TRBJ2-3; V: TRBV5-1; CDR3: CATAGGQGTDTQYF; DNA: TGCGCCACTGCGGGGGGACAGGGTACAGATACGCAGTATTTT
size: few; D: TRBD2; J: TRBJ2-1; V: TRBV20-1; CDR3: CSPVSSGRASYNEQFF; DNA: TGCAGTCCGGTGTCTAGCGGGAGGGCCTCCTACAATGAGCAGTTCTTC
size: .; D: TRBD1; J: TRBJ2-2; V: TRBV6-5; CDR3: CASSSQGVTGELFF; DNA: TGTGCCAGCAGTTCCCAGGGGGTTACCGGGGAGCTGTTTTTT
size: .; D: TRBD2; J: TRBJ2-2; V: TRBV5-1; CDR3: CASSATSGGTSGELFF; DNA: TGCGCCAGCAGCGCGACTAGCGGGGGGACCTCCGGGGAGCTGTTTTTT
size: few; D: TRBD1; J: TRBJ1-2; V: TRBV12-3/TRBV12-4; CDR3: CASRTGGYGYTF; DNA: TGTGCCAGCAGGACAGGGGGCTATGGCTACACCTTC
size: .; D: TRBD1; J: TRBJ2-3; V: TRBV6-1; CDR3: CASRDTGGRTDMQYF; DNA: TGTGCCAGCAGGGACACAGGGGGCCGTACAGATATGCAGTATTTT
size: .; D: .; J: TRBJ2-3; V: TRBV7-9; CDR3: CASSSPAHYTDTQYF; DNA: TGTGCCAGCAGCTCCCCAGCCCATTACACAGATACGCAGTATTTT
size: many; D: .; J: TRBJ2-5; V: TRBV5-1; CDR3: CASSLLSAQETQYF; DNA: TGCGCCAGCAGCTTGTTGTCAGCTCAAGAGACCCAGTACTTC
size: many; D: .; J: TRBJ2-1; V: TRBV20-1; CDR3: CSVATGSYNEQFF; DNA: TGCAGTGTCGCGACAGGCTCCTACAATGAGCAGTTCTTC
size: .; D: TRBD2; J: TRBJ2-4; V: TRBV5-1; CDR3: CASSIGLAGGAAKNIQYF; DNA: TGCGCCAGCAGCATCGGACTAGCGGGGGGGGCGGCCAAAAACATTCAGTACTTC
size: .; D: .; J: TRBJ2-3; V: TRBV28; CDR3: CASSILRERSDTQYF; DNA: TGTGCCAGCAGTATTTTACGGGAACGGTCAGATACGCAGTATTTT
size: few; D: TRBD1; J: TRBJ1-5; V: TRBV20-1; CDR3: CSAKGQRYSNQPQHF; DNA: TGCAGTGCCAAGGGACAGCGATATAGCAATCAGCCCCAGCATTTT
size: .; D: .; J: TRBJ2-5; V: TRBV27; CDR3: CASSFIGSQETQYF; DNA: TGTGCCAGCAGTTTTATCGGGAGCCAAGAGACCCAGTACTTC
size: few; D: TRBD2; J: TRBJ2-5; V: TRBV7-2; CDR3: CASSPGPSGQETQYF; DNA: TGTGCCAGCAGCCCCGGCCCTAGCGGACAAGAGACCCAGTACTTC
size: .; D: .; J: TRBJ2-5; V: TRBV5-1; CDR3: CASRGTAETQYF; DNA: TGCGCCAGCAGGGGGACGGCAGAGACCCAGTACTTC
size: many; D: .; J: TRBJ2-7; V: TRBV6-2/TRBV6-3; CDR3: CASSLSRSYEQYF; DNA: TGTGCCAGCAGTTTATCGCGCTCCTACGAGCAGTACTTC
size: many; D: TRBD1; J: TRBJ2-1; V: TRBV20-1; CDR3: CSALQVGQGAWNEQFF; DNA: TGCAGCGCTCTTCAGGTGGGACAGGGGGCTTGGAATGAGCAGTTCTTC
size: few; D: .; J: TRBJ1-3; V: TRBV12-3/TRBV12-4; CDR3: CASSWATGNTIYF; DNA: TGTGCCAGCAGTTGGGCAACAGGAAACACCATATATTTT
size: many; D: TRBD1; J: TRBJ2-3; V: TRBV10-2; CDR3: CASSGTGALQSTDTQYF; DNA: TGCGCCAGCAGTGGGACAGGGGCCCTCCAGAGCACAGATACGCAGTATTTT
size: many; D: TRBD1; J: TRBJ2-7; V: TRBV7-9; CDR3: CASSTGQGDYEQYF; DNA: TGTGCCAGCAGCACGGGACAGGGGGACTACGAGCAGTACTTC
size: .; D: TRBD1; J: TRBJ2-7; V: TRBV20-1; CDR3: CSASPGTAYYEQYF; DNA: TGCAGTGCTAGCCCCGGGACAGCTTACTACGAGCAGTACTTC
size: .; D: TRBD1; J: TRBJ1-5; V: TRBV20-1; CDR3: CSATLRTGLSNQPQHF; DNA: TGCAGTGCCACATTACGGACAGGACTTAGCAATCAGCCCCAGCATTTT
size: .; D: .; J: TRBJ2-2; V: TRBV29-1; CDR3: CSVEDSTANTGELLF; DNA: TGCAGCGTTGAAGATTCCACTGCGAACACCGGGGAGCTGCTTTTT
size: few; D: .; J: TRBJ1-2; V: TRBV30; CDR3: CAGTGQPSNYGYTF; DNA: TGTGCCGGCACGGGGCAGCCATCTAACTATGGCTACACCTTC
size: .; D: TRBD1; J: TRBJ2-3; V: TRBV10-3; CDR3: CAISGSGGASDTQYF; DNA: TGTGCCATCAGTGGGTCAGGGGGCGCGTCAGATACGCAGTATTTT
size: .; D: .; J: TRBJ2-5; V: TRBV10-3; CDR3: CAISDDTGVGTQYF; DNA: TGTGCCATCAGTGACGATACGGGCGTCGGGACCCAGTACTTC
size: .; D: TRBD1; J: TRBJ2-7; V: TRBV4-1; CDR3: CASSQDRDRGLEQYF; DNA: TGCGCCAGCAGCCAAGACCGGGACAGGGGGCTCGAGCAGTACTTC